This T cell receptor beta chain derives from a study of shared clonotypes between healthy human individuals. Naive CD8 populations comprised CD45RO-negative cells positively selected for CCR7, excluding terminally differentiated effector memory CD45RA+ cells. Assay: immunoSEQ multiplex PCR; the TCRdb copy retains only in-frame clones and omits some. The sample lists around 2,000,000 clones, approximately 94% occurring once. The CDR3 is 14 residues long. V lost 6 bases to trimming and J lost 5 bases; unmatched junction nucleotides: 7. Germline CDR1 is SEHNR and CDR2 is FQNEAQ (reference sequence). J is TRBJ2-1 and V is TRBV7-9, with 7 positions matching TRBD1. This sequence was found in a young man in good health. Some clones in this sample may be carry-over from other donors' samples. The source material was naive CD8+ T cells from PBMCs. The CDR3 is CASRWMGQHNEQFF. In DNA, the CDR3 is TGTGCCAGCAGATGGATGGGACAGCACAATGAGCAGTTCTTC. The full variable domain, in which reference TRBV7-9 and TRBJ2-1 provide the parts outside the CDR3, is DTGVSQNPRHKITKRGQNVTFRCDPISEHNRLYWYRQTLGQGPEFLTYFQNEAQLEKSRLLSDRFSAERPKGSFSTLEIQRTEQGDSAMYLCASRWMGQHNEQFFGPGTRLTVL.